One sample yielded the 12 T cell receptor beta chains listed below, sequenced in a study of T-cell reconstitution after alpha-beta-depleted transplantation in children. Using unique molecular identifiers, the investigators prepared the TCRbeta library. Each CDR3 protein gets one entry after TCRdb re-called the PCR reads with MiXCR. The sample records roughly 200,000 distinct CDR3 sequences, 13% to 15% being singletons. This material consisted of PBMCs from the stem cell graft donor, taken from the stem cell graft. The receptors derive from a human donor who donated a stem cell graft to a child with acute lymphoblastic leukemia.

The sample holds many counts of this clonotype. V gene TRBV12-3 or TRBV12-4 combines with J gene TRBJ2-2; unclear D gene. The V and J ends lost 6 bases and 4 bases respectively, with 9 bases between them. The length of the CDR3 is 13 residues. CDR3 loop: CASRVVSTGELFF. CDR3 in DNA: TGTGCCAGCAGAGTAGTGAGCACCGGGGAGCTGTTTTTT.

This clonotype showed up just a few times. The rearrangement uses TRBV7-6 and TRBJ2-7, with TRBD2 as a possible D gene (6 bases). Germline assignment: CDR1 SGHVS and CDR2 FNYEAQ. Deletions cut 5 bases from V and 7 bases from J, with 21 bases between. CDR3 size: 15 residues. The CDR3 region is CASSMVGGGEEEQYF. CDR3 nucleotides: TGTGCCAGCAGCATGGTGGGAGGTGGGGAGGAAGAGCAGTACTTC.

This clonotype was detected ten times or more. The rearrangement joins TRBV29-1 to TRBJ2-3, with TRBD2 matching 8 bases. J was trimmed by 4 bases and V by 4 bases; bases with no gene match: 7. Germline assignment: CDR1 SQVTM and CDR2 ANQGSEA. The CDR3 has 14 residues. The CDR3 sequence is CSVVPGLGADTQYF. Written as DNA, the CDR3 is TGCAGCGTTGTGCCGGGACTAGGGGCAGATACGCAGTATTTT.

In this sample, this clonotype turned up a few times. This rearrangement joins TRBV20-1 to TRBJ2-7, with a tentative D call TRBD1 (6 bases). CDR3 size: 15 residues. The V and J ends lost 5 bases and 4 bases respectively, with 21 bases between them. Germline CDR1 DFQATT, CDR2 SNEGSKA (reference sequence). CDR3 nucleotide sequence: TGCAGTGCTGAAGGGGGACGGGACGACCAATACGAGCAGTACTTC. It specifies CSAEGGRDDQYEQYF.

The chain joins TRBV20-1 to TRBJ2-7, with TRBD2 matching over 12 bases. The CDR3 consists of 15 residues. J was trimmed by 4 bases and V by 2 bases; bases with no gene match: 6. The V gene's germline CDR1 is DFQATT and CDR2 SNEGSKA (reference sequence). The chain's CDR3 is CSARRLAGEFYEQYF. The CDR3 DNA reads as TGCAGTGCTAGAAGACTAGCGGGAGAGTTTTACGAGCAGTACTTC.

This clonotype was counted at least ten times. The chain joins TRBV7-2 to TRBJ1-6; D is undetermined. Germline V gives CDR1 SGHTA, CDR2 FQGNSA. The CDR3 is 14 amino acids. Trimming took off 5 bases at V and 5 bases at J, with 10 bases between the two ends. The chain's CDR3 is CASSGEGDNSPLHF. In DNA, the CDR3 is TGTGCCAGCAGCGGGGAGGGAGATAATTCACCCCTCCACTTT.

This clonotype was seen ten or more times. The chain's CDR3 is CASSSLASRSTDTQYF. For the CDR3, the DNA is TGCGCCAGCAGCTCCTTAGCTAGCAGAAGCACAGATACGCAGTATTTT. This chain joins TRBV5-1 and TRBJ2-3, with D maybe TRBD2 (5 bases). Germline loops: CDR1 SGHRS, CDR2 YFSETQ. CDR3 length: 16 amino acids. The ends were cut back, 3 bases at V and 0 bases at J, with 14 bases in the middle.

This clonotype was counted at least ten times. The chain carries TRBV20-1 and TRBJ2-6; D might be TRBD1 (5 bases). The germline V gene encodes CDR1 DFQATT and CDR2 SNEGSKA (reference sequence). Trimming shortened V by 6 bases and J by 0 bases, and 15 bases separated the two germline ends. The CDR3 contains 16 residues. Here the CDR3 reads CSAQRGSISGANVLTF. In DNA form, the CDR3 reads TGCAGTGCCCAAAGGGGTTCCATCTCTGGGGCCAACGTCCTGACTTTC.

This chain connects TRBV25-1 to TRBJ2-6; D may be TRBD1 or TRBD2 (5 bases each). Germline lookup yields CDR1 MGHDK and CDR2 SYGVNS. This CDR3 spans 15 amino acids. The V end was cut by 6 bases, the J end by 3 bases, with 12 bases between. CDR3 loop: CASSRVGIGANVLTF. In nucleotides, the CDR3 is TGTGCCAGCAGCAGGGTCGGGATTGGGGCCAACGTCCTGACTTTC.

At least ten counts were recorded for this clonotype. The chain couples TRBV20-1 to TRBJ2-2; D gene unclear. The length of the CDR3 is 15 residues. V lost 0 bases to trimming and J lost 2 bases, with 10 bases between them. Germline V gene sequence: CDR1 DFQATT, CDR2 SNEGSKA (reference sequence). For the CDR3, the DNA is TGCAGTGCTAGAGATTGGTCTTCCAACACCGGGGAGCTGTTTTTT. Translating gives CSARDWSSNTGELFF.

This clonotype was seen at least ten times. The chain employs TRBV25-1 and TRBJ1-2; 7 bases are a match to TRBD1. The CDR3 has 13 residues. The germline gives CDR1 MGHDK, CDR2 SYGVNS. Germline trimming cut 8 bases from V and 4 bases from J; bases unmatched to any gene: 7. CDR3 sequence: CASLPTGSYGYTF. The CDR3 DNA reads as TGTGCCAGCTTGCCGACAGGGTCCTATGGCTACACCTTC.

This chain uses TRBV11-3 with TRBJ1-1; unclear D gene. V lost 6 bases and J 1 base, leaving 6 bases between the germline ends. The CDR3 consists of 12 residues. Germline V gives CDR1 SGHNT, CDR2 YENEEA. CDR3 in amino acids: CASRGRNTEAFF. The CDR3, as DNA: TGTGCCAGCAGAGGGAGGAACACTGAAGCTTTCTTT.